A selection of T cell receptor beta chains follows, all from one sample in a study of cytomegalovirus exposure and HLA in healthy donors. TCRdb keeps only in-frame clones here, not all; method: immunoSEQ multiplex PCR. The data hold some 200,000 clones, with approximately 79% observed a single time. Input material: PBMCs. Receptor source: a man aged 35-49 years in good health and CMV-seropositive. The CDR3 runs from the conserved cysteine through the conserved F or W. The D gene is left open where the match is weak. Size is stated for part of the rows, as once, few or many counts, or as a class when the clone is expanded.

.	TRBJ1-4	.	TRBV30	TGTGCCTCTCGTACCGGGAGGGTCGTTGAAAAACTGTTTTTT	CASRTGRVVEKLFF
.	TRBJ1-6	.	TRBV18	TGTGCCAGCTCACCACCGGGGAGCTCCTATAATTCACCCCTCCACTTT	CASSPPGSSYNSPLHF
once	TRBJ2-2	TRBD1	TRBV4-3	TGCGCCAGCAGCCTAGCTTGGAAGACAGGGGGCCGGACCGGGGAGCTGTTTTTT	CASSLAWKTGGRTGELFF
.	TRBJ2-7	.	TRBV30	TGTGCCTGGAGTCCCCAGGGGGGCGAGCAGTACTTC	CAWSPQGGEQYF
.	TRBJ1-1	TRBD1	TRBV19	TGTGCCAGTAGTGTCCGCCAGGGGGCGGACACTGAAGCTTTCTTT	CASSVRQGADTEAFF
.	TRBJ2-7	TRBD2	TRBV29-1	TGCAGCGGCCGGACTAGCCGCGGCTCCTACGAGCAGTACTTC	CSGRTSRGSYEQYF
.	TRBJ2-3	TRBD1	TRBV9	TGTGCCAGCAGCGCCATCGTCCCGGGACAGGGGAGTACGCAGTATTTT	CASSAIVPGQGSTQYF
.	TRBJ2-3	TRBD2	TRBV13	TGTGCCAGCAGCTTAGTATCGCTAGCGGCTAGCACAGATACGCAGTATTTT	CASSLVSLAASTDTQYF
once	TRBJ1-2	.	TRBV30	TGTGCCTGGAGTGCGGGGAACTATGGCTACACCTTC	CAWSAGNYGYTF
.	TRBJ1-1	.	TRBV18	TGTGCCAGCTCTGAGGGGAGGTACACTGAAGCTTTCTTT	CASSEGRYTEAFF
.	TRBJ2-1	TRBD2	TRBV4-3	TGCGCCAGCAGCCGAGCAGCGGGGTACAATGAGCAGTTCTTC	CASSRAAGYNEQFF
.	TRBJ1-4	.	TRBV30	TGTGCCTCTTACTACAGGGTCATAGGTGAAAAACTGTTTTTT	CASYYRVIGEKLFF
.	TRBJ1-4	.	TRBV28	TGTGCCAGCAGACAAAGGGGTGGAAGTGAAAAACTGTTTTTT	CASRQRGGSEKLFF
.	TRBJ2-3	TRBD1	TRBV7-2	TGTGCCAGCAGCTACAGGGGCGTACCCAGCACAGATACGCAGTATTTT	CASSYRGVPSTDTQYF
.	TRBJ2-7	.	TRBV5-6	TGTGCCAGCAGGGTAGCTAACTACGAGCAGTACTTC	CASRVANYEQYF
few	TRBJ2-5	TRBD2	TRBV30	TGTGCCTGGAGTCCTACCCCGAGACTAGCGGGGGGGTGGCAAGAGACCCAGTACTTC	CAWSPTPRLAGGWQETQYF